This TCR beta chain was documented in a study of T cells in Graves' hyperthyroidism and ophthalmopathy. Study context: Peripheral blood samples were taken at initial diagnosis, prior to any treatment.

Stable disease denoted Graves' hyperthyroidism without ophthalmopathy progression within 18 months. This clonotype has more than one count but fewer than ten. TCR beta CDR3 regions were amplified from RNA transcripts. The primer set for the first-round RT-PCR of the TCR CDR3 was HTBI. TCRdb redid the calling of the multiplex PCR reads with MiXCR, one entry per CDR3 protein. The sample records around 420,000 distinct CDR3 sequences, more than 15% being singletons. The CDR3 is 17 residues long. V lost 3 bases and J lost 10, with 22 bases in between. Germline V gives CDR1 LNHDA, CDR2 SQIVND (reference sequence).

The clonotype comes from a woman aged 18-29 years with Graves' hyperthyroidism. The chain couples TRBV19 to TRBJ1-6; D may be TRBD1 (5 bases). Material for sequencing was blood. Written as DNA, the CDR3 is TGTGCCAGTAGTATTGGGTTGTCGGGGGATTTACGATCACCCCTCCACTTT. Its protein is CASSIGLSGDLRSPLHF.